What follows are 19 T cell receptor beta chains derived from one specimen sequenced in a study of cytomegalovirus exposure and HLA in healthy donors. The primer mix had 60 Vbeta and 13 Jbeta primers. Repertoires were generated with immunoSEQ multiplex PCR, while TCRdb's copy carries only in-frame clones and drops some. The repertoire holds roughly 160,000 clones, almost 80% seen once, with over 1% in the top ten. The specimen sequenced was PBMCs. The receptors were sampled from a woman aged 45-59 years in good health and CMV-seronegative.

The gene calls are TRBV29-1 and TRBJ1-2; 11 nucleotides agree with TRBD1. V shed 3 bases and J 5 bases; nucleotides not matched to a gene: 2. Per germline, CDR1 SQVTM and CDR2 ANQGSEA. This CDR3 spans 13 amino acids. DNA of the CDR3: TGCAGCGTTGAGGGACAGGGGGTTTATGGCTACACCTTC. Its translation is CSVEGQGVYGYTF.

This clone showed up just once. The gene calls are TRBV15 and TRBJ2-5; 9 nucleotides line up with TRBD2. The DNA end is a closer match to TRBJ2-7, so the J assignment may be wrong. The CDR3 has 17 residues. CDR1 is LNHNV, CDR2 YYDKDF, per germline (reference sequence). CDR3 residues: CATSRVGLAGNFYEQYF. CDR3 sequence (DNA): TGTGCCACCAGCAGAGTCGGGCTAGCGGGGAACTTCTACGAGCAGTACTTC.

The J gene is TRBJ2-2, the V gene TRBV19; D is possibly TRBD1 (7 bases). This CDR3 contains 15 residues. V lost 6 bases to trimming and J lost 5 bases, with 16 bases between them. The germline gives CDR1 LNHDA, CDR2 SQIVND (reference sequence). DNA of the CDR3: TGTGCCAGTAGCGCGGGGACAGAGAAGACCGGGGAGCTGTTTTTT. Amino acid sequence: CASSAGTEKTGELFF. The whole variable domain, filled in from reference TRBV19 and TRBJ2-2, reads DGGITQSPKYLFRKEGQNVTLSCEQNLNHDAMYWYRQDPGQGLRLIYYSQIVNDFQKGDIAEGYSVSREKKESFPLTVTSAQKNPTAFYLCASSAGTEKTGELFFGEGSRLTVL.

This chain links TRBV4-3 with TRBJ2-7, with TRBD2 matching 11 bases. V gave up 0 bases and J gave up 6 bases; unmatched junction bases: 1. CDR3 size: 14 residues. Looked up from germline, CDR1 is LGHNA and CDR2 is YSLEER. The CDR3 DNA is TGCGCCAGCAGCCAAGAACTAGCGGGGGTCGAGCAGTACTTC. Encoded protein: CASSQELAGVEQYF.

The chain couples TRBV28 to TRBJ2-3; 7 bases match TRBD2. Germline values: CDR1 MDHEN, CDR2 SYDVKM. The CDR3 consists of 16 residues. V gave up 3 bases and J gave up 0 bases; unmatched junction bases: 6. CDR3 in amino acids: CASSLQRGASTDTQYF. In nucleotides, the CDR3 is TGTGCCAGCAGTTTGCAGCGGGGCGCTAGCACAGATACGCAGTATTTT.

This clone was seen a handful of times. The gene calls are TRBV5-4 and TRBJ2-5, with D perhaps matching TRBD1 (6 bases). V was cut by 2 bases and J by 3 bases, with 14 bases left in between. This CDR3 is built from 15 residues. CDR1 and CDR2 from the germline V gene are SGHNT and YYREEE (reference sequence). As DNA, the CDR3 is TGTGCCAGCAGCTTTTCGGCCAGGACAGAAGAGACCCAGTACTTC. This encodes CASSFSARTEETQYF.

The V call is TRBV6-1, the J call TRBJ1-6, with no clear D. The CDR3 loop spans 11 amino acids. With 5 bases removed from V and 11 bases from J, the gap between germline ends came to 7 bases. Germline-derived CDR1 and CDR2 are MNHNS and SASEGT. In DNA, the CDR3 is TGTGCCAGCAGTCTGGCGGCACCCCTCCACTTT. It is translated as CASSLAAPLHF.

The rearrangement uses TRBV7-9 and TRBJ1-1; tentative D call: TRBD1 (5 bases). The germline V and J ends were trimmed by 2 bases and 5 bases, with 12 bases remaining between them. Germline-derived CDR1 and CDR2 are SEHNR and FQNEAQ (reference sequence). The CDR3 is made up of 14 amino acids. The CDR3 DNA reads TGTGCCAGCAGCTTATCGGGGGGAAGAACTGAAGCTTTCTTT. As protein: CASSLSGGRTEAFF.

The chain recombines TRBV28 with TRBJ2-7; 8 bases are a match to TRBD2. V lost 4 bases and J lost 5; bases outside the gene matches: 19. The CDR3 sequence is 18 residues long. CDR1 is MDHEN and CDR2 is SYDVKM in the germline V gene. CDR3 nucleotides: TGTGCCAGCAGTTCCCGCCTACGGAGGGCGGGAGGCCCCAACGAGCAGTACTTC. Translated: CASSSRLRRAGGPNEQYF.

The J gene is TRBJ1-4, the V gene TRBV7-6; 9 nucleotides align to TRBD1. Germline V gives CDR1 SGHVS, CDR2 FNYEAQ. The trim removed 5 bases at V and 8 bases at J, leaving 9 bases unmatched. CDR3 length equals 15 residues. DNA of the CDR3: TGTGCCAGCAGCCAGCCGGGACAGGGAGGAGAAAAACTGTTTTTT. Protein product: CASSQPGQGGEKLFF.

V and J are TRBV1 and TRBJ2-3; the table assigns TRBD2, which was not confirmed against the DNA. TRBV1 is deemed a pseudogene. The CDR3 covers 19 residues. The CDR3 DNA reads as TGCACCAGCAGCCAAGGGCCGGGACTAGCGGGGGGGGTCACAGATACGCAGTATTTT. It translates to CTSSQGPGLAGGVTDTQYF.

The chain couples TRBV2 to TRBJ1-4; 9 bases are shared with TRBD1. The CDR3 has 15 amino acids. Losses at the gene ends were 6 bases for V and 0 bases for J; bases not matched to a gene: 2. Germline lookup yields CDR1 SNHLY and CDR2 FYNNEI. CDR3 bases: TGTGCCAGCAGGGGGACAGGGACAACTAATGAAAAACTGTTTTTT. It yields the protein CASRGTGTTNEKLFF. Together with reference TRBV2 and TRBJ1-4, the CDR3 gives the full variable domain: EPEVTQTPSHQVTQMGQEVILRCVPISNHLYFYWYRQILGQKVEFLVSFYNNEISEKSEIFDDQFSVERPDGSNFTLKIRSTKLEDSAMYFCASRGTGTTNEKLFFGSGTQLSVL.

The rearrangement uses TRBV27 and TRBJ2-7; TRBD1 might be the D (6 bases). This CDR3 is built from 16 residues. V lost 4 bases, J lost 3 bases, and 19 bases lay in between. CDR1 MNHEY and CDR2 SMNVEV come from the germline V gene (reference sequence). The CDR3 region is CASSSQTFGQIYEQYF. CDR3 in DNA: TGTGCCAGCAGTTCCCAGACCTTCGGACAGATCTACGAGCAGTACTTC.

The chain is built from TRBV28 and TRBJ1-5; 9 bases fit TRBD1. The trim removed 7 bases at V and 0 bases at J, leaving 16 bases unmatched. CDR3 length equals 19 residues. CDR1 and CDR2 (germline): MDHEN, SYDVKM. Here the CDR3 DNA reads TGTGCCAGCACCTCGGAAAGGACAGGGGCCTCCTATAGCAATCAGCCCCAGCATTTT. Translated, it gives CASTSERTGASYSNQPQHF. The entire variable domain, with the rest obtained from reference TRBV28 and TRBJ1-5, is as follows: DVKVTQSSRYLVKRTGEKVFLECVQDMDHENMFWYRQDPGLGLRLIYFSYDVKMKEKGDIPEGYSVSREKKERFSLILESASTNQTSMYLCASTSERTGASYSNQPQHFGDGTRLSIL.

In its sample, this clone was seen a few times. The chain is built from TRBV19 and TRBJ2-1, with D perhaps TRBD1 (5 bases). This CDR3 spans 14 amino acids. Germline loops: CDR1 LNHDA, CDR2 SQIVND (reference sequence). V shed 6 bases and J shed 7 bases, with 16 bases lying between them. The CDR3 loop reads CASRVRVVANEQFF. In DNA form, the CDR3 reads TGTGCCAGTAGGGTCAGGGTCGTCGCGAATGAGCAGTTCTTC. The full variable domain, rest sourced from reference TRBV19 and TRBJ2-1, is DGGITQSPKYLFRKEGQNVTLSCEQNLNHDAMYWYRQDPGQGLRLIYYSQIVNDFQKGDIAEGYSVSREKKESFPLTVTSAQKNPTAFYLCASRVRVVANEQFFGPGTRLTVL.

For the CDR3, the DNA is TGCGCCAGCAGGAAATCGGGTACCCCTTATGGCTACACCTTC. Its protein product is CASRKSGTPYGYTF. The V call is TRBV10-2, the J call TRBJ1-2, with no clear D. Germline V lookup: CDR1 WSHSY, CDR2 SAAADI. V shed 6 bases and J shed 5 bases, with 16 bases lying between them. The CDR3 consists of 14 residues.

This rearrangement joins TRBV29-1 to TRBJ1-1; 8 bases fit TRBD1. CDR3 length equals 13 residues. CDR1 and CDR2 (germline): SQVTM, ANQGSEA. V lost 2 bases, J lost 6 bases, and 5 bases stayed unmatched. The CDR3 reads CSVERQGASEAFF. The CDR3 region has the DNA TGCAGCGTTGAAAGGCAGGGGGCCTCTGAAGCTTTCTTT.

The V call is TRBV19, the J call TRBJ1-1; the match to TRBD1 covers 7 bases. J was trimmed by 8 bases and V by 4 bases; bases with no gene match: 4. Germline-derived CDR1 and CDR2 are LNHDA and SQIVND (reference sequence). The CDR3 loop spans 12 amino acids. The CDR3 nucleotides read TGTGCCAGTAGTAAGGCGACAGGGGAAGCTTTCTTT. The encoded protein is CASSKATGEAFF.

This chain connects TRBV29-1 to TRBJ1-2; D might be TRBD1 (5 bases). The CDR3 is made up of 13 amino acids. Looked up from germline, CDR1 is SQVTM and CDR2 is ANQGSEA. Trimming removed 7 bases at V and 7 bases at J, with 19 bases between. CDR3 amino acids: CSADSQGSTGYTF. In DNA, the CDR3 is TGCAGCGCGGATTCCCAGGGAAGTACTGGCTACACCTTC.